The T cell receptor (beta chain) described here comes from a study of blood T cell repertoires in COVID-19. Study in general: Researchers got acute and convalescent COVID-19 samples from the United States, Italy and Spain. Nucleic acid was either cDNA or gDNA, and it came from T cells, B-cell-depleted T cells, or PBMCs.

V was pared by 4 bases and J by 0 bases, with 15 bases between. CDR3 length: 17 residues. The germline V gene has CDR1 LNHNV and CDR2 YYDKDF (reference sequence). In the original processing: Estimates of nucleated cell counts were drawn from the amplification of reference gene primers. Repertoires were generated with immunoSEQ multiplex PCR, while TCRdb's copy carries only in-frame clones and drops some. V and J calls plus clone size are reproduced from that table; the DNA served to infer D and trimming. The sample contains roughly 150,000 clones, more than 65% of which appear only once. The receptor's source is a man aged 55 to 70 with acute or convalescent COVID-19. Sequencing used peripheral blood. The chain joins TRBV15 to TRBJ1-4; D is ambiguous. The CDR3 bases are TGTGCCACCAGCATGAAAGTGGGCCCTGCAACTAATGAAAAACTGTTTTTT. Translated: CATSMKVGPATNEKLFF.